The 11 T cell receptor beta chains given below trace back to one sample, sequenced in a study of cytomegalovirus exposure and HLA in healthy donors. PCR was performed using 60 Vbeta and 13 Jbeta primers. Here immunoSEQ multiplex PCR was the method, and the copy in TCRdb shows in-frame clones only, minus some. The sample shows 200,000 to 250,000 clones, over 65% of them seen only once. What was sequenced was PBMCs. The source of these receptors is a human donor in good health.

The chain employs TRBV4-3 and TRBJ2-7; perhaps TRBD1 as D (7 bases). Germline values: CDR1 LGHNA, CDR2 YSLEER. The CDR3 has 17 residues. The V and J ends lost 0 bases and 0 bases respectively, with 15 bases between them. The CDR3 sequence is CASSQDGPGGSSYEQYF. In DNA form, the CDR3 reads TGCGCCAGCAGCCAAGACGGCCCAGGGGGGAGCTCCTACGAGCAGTACTTC.

This chain uses TRBV19 with TRBJ2-2; D possibly corresponds to TRBD2 (6 bases). The V end was cut by 6 bases, the J end by 1 base, with 12 bases between. Germline V lookup: CDR1 LNHDA, CDR2 SQIVND (reference sequence). This CDR3 region has 15 residues. CDR3 DNA sequence: TGTGCCAGTAGCCCGGGACTGGTGAACACCGGGGAGCTGTTTTTT. Encoded protein: CASSPGLVNTGELFF.

The chain has TRBV15 and TRBJ2-3; perhaps TRBD1 as D (6 bases). The V gene lost 11 bases and the J gene lost 6 bases, with 18 bases spanning the gap. The CDR3 consists of 13 residues. Germline V gives CDR1 LNHNV, CDR2 YYDKDF (reference sequence). This chain's CDR3 is CAVRGTAGDTQYF. The CDR3 nucleotides are TGTGCCGTCAGGGGAACGGCAGGGGATACGCAGTATTTT. Looking up the rest from reference TRBV15 and TRBJ2-3 gives the full variable domain: DAMVIQNPRYQVTQFGKPVTLSCSQTLNHNVMYWYQQKSSQAPKLLFHYYDKDFNNEADTPDNFQSRRPNTSFCFLDIRSPGLGDTAMYLCAVRGTAGDTQYFGPGTRLTVL.

The chain joins TRBV7-9 to TRBJ1-2, with 7 nucleotides matching TRBD1. Germline loops: CDR1 SEHNR, CDR2 FQNEAQ (reference sequence). CDR3 length: 13 amino acids. Trimming removed 5 bases from V and 8 bases from J; junction bases left unmatched: 8. The CDR3 region has the DNA TGTGCCAGCAGCCAGGGGGAAAGATTGGGCTACACCTTC. Translated: CASSQGERLGYTF.

V gene TRBV19 combines with J gene TRBJ1-5; D gene unclear. Looked up from germline, CDR1 is LNHDA and CDR2 is SQIVND (reference sequence). CDR3 size: 11 residues. With 5 bases removed from V and 9 bases from J, the gap between germline ends came to 8 bases. CDR3 region: CASSHLGPQHF. The CDR3 nucleotides are TGTGCCAGTAGTCACCTCGGGCCCCAGCATTTT.

For this clone: Germline and junction disagree at one end, which may indicate a read error. The chain uses TRBV7-9 and TRBJ2-1, with D uncertain. CDR1 and CDR2 (germline): SEHNR, FQNEAQ (reference sequence). This CDR3 has 14 residues. CDR3 loop: CSSSFSSIPDEQFF. The CDR3, as DNA: TGTTCCAGCAGCTTTAGCTCTATTCCAGATGAGCAGTTCTTC.

This sequence joins TRBV5-1 and TRBJ2-3; a weak D match, TRBD1 (5 bases). CDR3 size: 17 residues. The V gene's germline CDR1 is SGHRS and CDR2 YFSETQ. Trimming took 5 bases from V and 0 from J, leaving 19 bases between them. CDR3 residues: CASSIGALGPSTDTQYF. The CDR3 coding sequence is TGCGCCAGCAGTATAGGGGCCCTGGGCCCTAGCACAGATACGCAGTATTTT.

This chain links TRBV5-4 with TRBJ1-3; 12 bases line up with TRBD1. Germline lookup yields CDR1 SGHNT and CDR2 YYREEE (reference sequence). Trimming at V came to 5 bases and at J to 2 bases, leaving 2 bases not matched to a gene. The CDR3 contains 15 residues. As DNA, the CDR3 is TGTGCCAGCAGACGGGACAGGGGGCCTGGAAACACCATATATTTT. Its translation is CASRRDRGPGNTIYF.

The chain links TRBV2 to TRBJ2-1; 12 nucleotides agree with TRBD2. The junction had 3 bases not matched to a gene; V was cut back by 2 bases and J by 16 bases. Germline CDR1 is SNHLY and CDR2 is FYNNEI. The CDR3 has 12 amino acids. CDR3 in amino acids: CASSETSGRFFF. The CDR3 DNA sequence: TGTGCCAGCAGTGAAACTAGCGGGAGGTTCTTCTTC. The full variable domain, its missing parts supplied by reference TRBV2 and TRBJ2-1, is EPEVTQTPSHQVTQMGQEVILRCVPISNHLYFYWYRQILGQKVEFLVSFYNNEISEKSEIFDDQFSVERPDGSNFTLKIRSTKLEDSAMYFCASSETSGRFFFGPGTRLTVL.

This chain links TRBV11-2 with TRBJ2-1, with no clear D. V lost 4 bases and J 2 bases, leaving 12 bases between the germline ends. The length of the CDR3 is 15 residues. The V gene's germline CDR1 is SGHAT and CDR2 FQNNGV. Written as DNA, the CDR3 is TGTGCCAGCAGCTCGGTAGCCGGTCCCTACAATGAGCAGTTCTTC. Amino acids: CASSSVAGPYNEQFF.

V gene TRBV7-2 combines with J gene TRBJ2-7; D uncertain. V was trimmed by 2 bases and J by 7 bases, leaving 9 bases between them. This CDR3 is built from 12 residues. Germline V gene lookup returns CDR1 SGHTA and CDR2 FQGNSA. CDR3 sequence reads: CASSLQVWEQYF. CDR3 nucleotide sequence: TGTGCCAGCAGCTTACAGGTTTGGGAGCAGTACTTC.